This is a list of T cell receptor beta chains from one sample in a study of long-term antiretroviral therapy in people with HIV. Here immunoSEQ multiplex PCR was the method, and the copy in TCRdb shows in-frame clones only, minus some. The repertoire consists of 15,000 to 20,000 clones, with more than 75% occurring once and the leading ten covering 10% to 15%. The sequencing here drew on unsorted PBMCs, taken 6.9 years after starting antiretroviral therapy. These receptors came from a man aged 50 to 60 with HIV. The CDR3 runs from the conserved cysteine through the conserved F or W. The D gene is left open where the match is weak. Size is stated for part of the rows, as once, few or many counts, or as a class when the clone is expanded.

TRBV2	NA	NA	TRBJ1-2	CASSESRAGPNYGYTF	TGTGCCAGCAGTGAGTCCCGGGCCGGTCCTAACTATGGCTACACCTTC
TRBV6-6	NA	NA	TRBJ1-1	CASSLILGDTEAFF	TGTGCCAGCAGTCTAATATTAGGGGACACTGAAGCTTTCTTT
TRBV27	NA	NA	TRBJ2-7	CASGTHEQYF	TGTGCCAGCGGTACCCACGAGCAGTACTTC
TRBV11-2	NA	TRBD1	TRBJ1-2	CASSLVSDRGYGYTF	TGTGCCAGCAGCTTAGTGTCGGACAGGGGCTATGGCTACACCTTC
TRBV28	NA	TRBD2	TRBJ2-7	CASSWTSGREQYF	TGTGCCAGCAGTTGGACTAGCGGGAGGGAGCAGTACTTC
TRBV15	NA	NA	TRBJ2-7	CATSRDRITYEQYF	TGTGCCACCAGCAGAGATAGGATCACCTACGAGCAGTACTTC
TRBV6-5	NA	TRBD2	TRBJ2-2	CASRGTSGAGELFF	TGTGCCAGCAGGGGGACTAGCGGGGCAGGGGAGCTGTTTTTT
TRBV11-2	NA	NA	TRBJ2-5	CASSPVALLVAQYF	TGTGCCAGCAGCCCCGTGGCACTACTAGTCGCCCAGTACTTC
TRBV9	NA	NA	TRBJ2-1	CASSAAGSGANEQFF	TGTGCCAGCAGCGCAGCGGGTAGCGGAGCCAATGAGCAGTTCTTC
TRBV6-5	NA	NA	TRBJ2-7	CASSYGQARDEQYF	TGTGCCAGCAGTTACGGACAAGCACGCGACGAGCAGTACTTC
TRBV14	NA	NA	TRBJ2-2	CASSLRDSYTGELFF	TGTGCCAGCAGCCTCCGGGACTCTTACACCGGGGAGCTGTTTTTT
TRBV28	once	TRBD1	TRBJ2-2	CASSQTGGNTGELFF	TGTGCCAGCAGCCAGACAGGGGGCAACACCGGGGAGCTGTTTTTT
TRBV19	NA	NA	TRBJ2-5	CASRARAGPGTQYF	TGTGCCAGTAGGGCTAGGGCTGGGCCGGGGACCCAGTACTTC
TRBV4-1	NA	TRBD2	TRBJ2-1	CASSRITSGRDNEQFF	TGCGCCAGCAGCCGGATCACTAGCGGGAGGGACAATGAGCAGTTCTTC
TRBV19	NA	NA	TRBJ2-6	CATGRDSSIAGANVLTF	TGTGCCACCGGGAGGGACAGTAGTATCGCTGGGGCCAACGTCCTGACTTTC
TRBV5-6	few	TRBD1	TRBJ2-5	CASSLADRVRETQYF	TGTGCCAGCAGCTTGGCGGACAGGGTAAGGGAGACCCAGTACTTC
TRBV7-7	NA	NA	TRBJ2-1	CASSLIADRPFNEQFF	TGTGCTAGCAGCTTAATAGCGGACAGACCTTTCAATGAGCAGTTCTTC
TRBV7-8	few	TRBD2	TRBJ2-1	CASSLTSGTGDEQFF	TGTGCCAGCAGCCTGACTAGCGGGACCGGGGATGAGCAGTTCTTC
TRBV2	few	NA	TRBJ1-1	CASSAPGWIPEAFF	TGTGCCAGCAGCGCCCCCGGATGGATACCTGAAGCTTTCTTT
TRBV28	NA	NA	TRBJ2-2	CASNAPGHETGELFF	TGTGCCAGCAACGCACCGGGACATGAAACCGGGGAGCTGTTTTTT
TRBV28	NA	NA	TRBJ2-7	CASKDTPYEQYF	TGTGCCAGCAAGGACACTCCCTACGAGCAGTACTTC
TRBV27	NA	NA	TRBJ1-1	CASSLSGDTEAFF	TGTGCCAGCAGTTTGTCAGGGGACACTGAAGCTTTCTTT
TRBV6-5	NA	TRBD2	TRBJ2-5	CASRPFAGAQYF	TGTGCCAGCAGACCTTTTGCGGGAGCCCAGTACTTC
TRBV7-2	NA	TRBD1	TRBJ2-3	CASRTGSDTQYF	TGTGCCAGCAGGACAGGGTCAGATACGCAGTATTTT
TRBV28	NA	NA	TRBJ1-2	CASSLPSTANYGYTF	TGTGCCAGCAGTCTCCCCTCGACAGCTAACTATGGCTACACCTTC
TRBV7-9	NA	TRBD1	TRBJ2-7	CASSKTGGFSYEQYF	TGTGCCAGCAGCAAAACAGGGGGGTTCTCCTACGAGCAGTACTTC
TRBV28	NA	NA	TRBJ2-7	CASSSYYEQYF	TGTGCCAGCAGTTCCTACTACGAGCAGTACTTC
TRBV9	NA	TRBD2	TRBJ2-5	CASSPRGSGRLLETQYF	TGTGCCAGCAGCCCCCGAGGTAGCGGGAGGTTACTGGAGACCCAGTACTTC
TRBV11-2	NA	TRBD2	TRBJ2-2	CASSLSRASGTGELFF	TGTGCCAGCAGCTTATCCAGGGCTAGCGGCACCGGGGAGCTGTTTTTT
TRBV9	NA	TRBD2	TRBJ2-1	CASSGGGLAVSNEQFF	TGTGCCAGCAGCGGAGGGGGACTAGCGGTCTCCAATGAGCAGTTCTTC
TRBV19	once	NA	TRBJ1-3	CASSIDAQRYSGNTIYF	TGTGCCAGTAGTATAGACGCCCAGCGCTACTCTGGAAACACCATATATTTT
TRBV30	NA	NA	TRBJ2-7	CAWSTKGQTYF	TGTGCCTGGAGTACCAAAGGACAAACTTACTTC
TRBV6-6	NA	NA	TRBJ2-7	CASSRGEKQYF	TGTGCCAGCAGTCGGGGTGAGAAGCAGTACTTC
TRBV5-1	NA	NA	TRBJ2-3	CASSSGLSTDTQYF	TGCGCCAGCAGCTCGGGACTCTCCACAGATACGCAGTATTTT
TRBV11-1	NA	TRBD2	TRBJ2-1	CASSRRAGLAGETYNEQFF	TGTGCCAGCAGCCGAAGGGCCGGGCTAGCGGGAGAAACCTACAATGAGCAGTTCTTC
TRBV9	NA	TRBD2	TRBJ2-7	CASSVGGLAGVEQYF	TGTGCCAGCAGCGTAGGGGGACTAGCGGGAGTTGAGCAGTACTTC
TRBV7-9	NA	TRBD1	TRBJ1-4	CASSWTGSNEKLFF	TGTGCCAGCAGCTGGACAGGAAGTAATGAAAAACTGTTTTTT
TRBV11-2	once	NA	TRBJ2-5	CASSFTRGKETQYF	TGTGCCAGCAGCTTTACAAGGGGAAAAGAGACCCAGTACTTC
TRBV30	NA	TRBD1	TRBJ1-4	CAWSVVRTGANEKLFF	TGTGCCTGGAGTGTAGTGCGGACAGGGGCTAATGAAAAACTGTTTTTT
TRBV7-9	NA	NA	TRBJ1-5	CASSLGQYNQPQHF	TGTGCCAGCAGCTTAGGGCAATACAATCAGCCCCAGCATTTT
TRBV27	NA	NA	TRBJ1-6	CASSLGAGRYNSPLHF	TGTGCCAGCAGTTTAGGGGCAGGGAGGTATAATTCACCCCTCCACTTT
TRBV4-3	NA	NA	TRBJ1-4	CASSQTGSTNEKLFF	TGCGCCAGCAGCCAGACAGGTTCAACTAATGAAAAACTGTTTTTT
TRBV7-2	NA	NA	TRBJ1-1	CASNLGSGNTEAFF	TGTGCCAGCAACCTCGGGAGCGGGAACACTGAAGCTTTCTTT
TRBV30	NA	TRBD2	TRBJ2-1	CAWSPGTSGNEFF	TGTGCCTGGAGTCCCGGGACTAGCGGGAATGAGTTCTTC
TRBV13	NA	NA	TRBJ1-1	CASSLDRSGRAEAFF	TGTGCCAGCAGCCTCGACAGATCTGGTAGGGCTGAAGCTTTCTTT
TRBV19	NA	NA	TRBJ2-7	CASSIGPADYEQYF	TGTGCCAGTAGTATAGGTCCGGCCGACTACGAGCAGTACTTC